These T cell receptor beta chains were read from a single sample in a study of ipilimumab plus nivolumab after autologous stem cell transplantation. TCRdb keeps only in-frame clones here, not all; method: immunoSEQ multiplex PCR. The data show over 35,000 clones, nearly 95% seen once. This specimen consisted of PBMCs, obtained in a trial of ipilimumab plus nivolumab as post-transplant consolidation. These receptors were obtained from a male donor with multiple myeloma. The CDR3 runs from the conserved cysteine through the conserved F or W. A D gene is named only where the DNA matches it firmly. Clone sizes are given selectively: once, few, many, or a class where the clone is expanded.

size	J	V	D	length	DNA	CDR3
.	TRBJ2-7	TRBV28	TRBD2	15	TGTGCCAGCACCTTTCCCGCGGGAGGGAGGTACGAGCAGTACTTC	CASTFPAGGRYEQYF
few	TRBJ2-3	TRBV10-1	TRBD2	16	TGCGCCAGCAGAGGACTAGCGGCTTGTTACACAGATACGCAGTATTTT	CASRGLAACYTDTQYF
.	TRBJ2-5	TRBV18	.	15	TGTGCCAGCTCACCCGATAGGGGGAAGGAAGAGACCCAGTACTTC	CASSPDRGKEETQYF
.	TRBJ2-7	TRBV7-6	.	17	TGTGCCAGCAGCTTATTAACCGCCCAGGGGCACTCCTACGAGCAGTACTTC	CASSLLTAQGHSYEQYF
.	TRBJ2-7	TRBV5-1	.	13	TGCGCCAGCAGCTTGGGTGCCTCCTACGAGCAGTACTTC	CASSLGASYEQYF
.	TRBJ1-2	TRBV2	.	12	TGTGCCAGCAGAGGAGGGATTCATGGCTACACCTTC	CASRGGIHGYTF
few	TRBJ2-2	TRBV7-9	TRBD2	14	TGTGCCAGCAGACGGGCGGGAGACACCGGGGAGCTGTTTTTT	CASRRAGDTGELFF
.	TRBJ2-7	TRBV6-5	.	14	TGTGCCAGCAGTTACTCGAGGACAGTATACGAGCAGTACTTC	CASSYSRTVYEQYF
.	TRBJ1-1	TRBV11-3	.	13	TGTGCCAGCAGCATGACAGTGAACACTGAAGCTTTCTTT	CASSMTVNTEAFF
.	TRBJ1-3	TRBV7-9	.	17	TGTGCCAGCAGCTCTAGTTTTTGGGTCCCCTCTGGAAACACCATATATTTT	CASSSSFWVPSGNTIYF
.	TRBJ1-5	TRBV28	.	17	TGTGCCAGCAGTCCCCGGGGGGCAGGGAATAGCAATCAGCCCCAGCATTTT	CASSPRGAGNSNQPQHF
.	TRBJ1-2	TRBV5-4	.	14	TGTGCCAGCAGCTTGGCAGGGGTCAACTATGGCTACACCTTC	CASSLAGVNYGYTF
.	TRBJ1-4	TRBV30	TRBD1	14	TGTGCCTGGACGATGACAGGGGTGCGAGAAAAACTGTTTTTT	CAWTMTGVREKLFF
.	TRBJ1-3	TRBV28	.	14	TGTGCCAGCAGTCCCGGGCTCACTGGAAACACCATATATTTT	CASSPGLTGNTIYF
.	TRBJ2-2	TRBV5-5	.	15	TGTGCCAGCAGCTTGGCGGTTCCGGTGTCCGGGGAGCTGTTTTTT	CASSLAVPVSGELFF